This record looks at one T cell receptor beta chain sequence and its context. The CDR3 is made up of 12 amino acids. CDR1 and CDR2 (germline): LNHDA, SQIVND (reference sequence). J lost 5 bases, V lost 10 bases, and 8 bases had no gene match. Researchers took RNA transcripts and amplified the TCR beta CDR3 regions from them. HTBI primers were used for first-round RT-PCR of the TCR CDR3. TCRdb used MiXCR to reprocess the multiplex PCR reads, holding one entry per CDR3 protein. The table has under 400,000 distinct CDR3 sequences, roughly 18% seen once. These data originate in a study of T cells in Graves' hyperthyroidism and ophthalmopathy.

The sequencing sample was made of blood. The chain links TRBV19 to TRBJ2-7; TRBD1 aligns across 7 bases. This receptor was taken from a woman between 50 and 59 years old with Graves' hyperthyroidism. Here the CDR3 reads CATRQGFNEQYF. CDR3 nucleotide sequence: TGTGCCACCAGACAGGGATTCAACGAGCAGTACTTC.